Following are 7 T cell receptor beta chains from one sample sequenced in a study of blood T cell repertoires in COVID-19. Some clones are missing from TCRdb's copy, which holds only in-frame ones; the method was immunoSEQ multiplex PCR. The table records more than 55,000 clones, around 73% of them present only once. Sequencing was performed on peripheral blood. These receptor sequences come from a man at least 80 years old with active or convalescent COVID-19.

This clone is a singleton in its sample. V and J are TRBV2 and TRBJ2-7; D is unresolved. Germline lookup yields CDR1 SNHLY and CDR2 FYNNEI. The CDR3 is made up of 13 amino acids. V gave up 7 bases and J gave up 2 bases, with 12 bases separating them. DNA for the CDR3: TGTGCCAGCACCGAAGGCGGTACCTACGAGCAGTACTTC. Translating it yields CASTEGGTYEQYF.

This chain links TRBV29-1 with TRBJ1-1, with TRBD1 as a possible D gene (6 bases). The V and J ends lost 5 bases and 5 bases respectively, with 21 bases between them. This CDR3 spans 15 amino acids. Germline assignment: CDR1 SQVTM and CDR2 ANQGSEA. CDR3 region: CSVLGPITGRTEAFF. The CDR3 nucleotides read TGCAGCGTTTTAGGGCCGATAACAGGGCGGACTGAAGCTTTCTTT.

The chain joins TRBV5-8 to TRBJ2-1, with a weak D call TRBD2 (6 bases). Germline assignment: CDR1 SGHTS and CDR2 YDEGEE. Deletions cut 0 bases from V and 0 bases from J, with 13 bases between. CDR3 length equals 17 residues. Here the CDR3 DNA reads TGTGCCAGCAGCTTGGGACTAGGCCTAAGCTCCTACAATGAGCAGTTCTTC. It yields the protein CASSLGLGLSSYNEQFF.

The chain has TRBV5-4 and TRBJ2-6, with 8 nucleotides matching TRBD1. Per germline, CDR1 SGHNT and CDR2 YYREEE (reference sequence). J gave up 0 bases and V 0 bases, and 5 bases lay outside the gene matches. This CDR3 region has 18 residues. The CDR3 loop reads CASSLGDRGHSGANVLTF. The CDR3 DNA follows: TGTGCCAGCAGCTTGGGTGACAGGGGCCACTCTGGGGCCAACGTCCTGACTTTC.

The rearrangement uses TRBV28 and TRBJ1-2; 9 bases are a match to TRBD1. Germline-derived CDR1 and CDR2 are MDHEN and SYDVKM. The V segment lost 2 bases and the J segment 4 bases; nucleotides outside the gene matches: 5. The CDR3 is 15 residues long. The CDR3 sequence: CASSLHGTGTYGYTF. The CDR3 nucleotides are TGTGCCAGCAGTTTACACGGGACAGGGACCTATGGCTACACCTTC.

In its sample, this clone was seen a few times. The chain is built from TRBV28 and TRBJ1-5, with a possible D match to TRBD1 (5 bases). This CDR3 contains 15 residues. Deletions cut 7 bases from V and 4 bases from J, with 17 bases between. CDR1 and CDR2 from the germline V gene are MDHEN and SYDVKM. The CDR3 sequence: CASTTDQGGNQPQHF. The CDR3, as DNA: TGTGCCAGCACAACTGACCAGGGTGGAAATCAGCCCCAGCATTTT.

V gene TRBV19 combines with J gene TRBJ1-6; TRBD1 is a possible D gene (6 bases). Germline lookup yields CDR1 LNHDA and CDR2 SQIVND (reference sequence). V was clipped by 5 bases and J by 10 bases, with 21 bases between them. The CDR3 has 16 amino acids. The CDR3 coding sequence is TGTGCCAGTAGTTCTTTGGACAGCCTAATCTGGTCACCCCTCCACTTT. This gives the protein CASSSLDSLIWSPLHF.